This TCR beta chain was observed in a study of metastatic and nonmetastatic thyroid tumors. About the research overall: Repertoire comparisons spanned blood and tumor or nodule tissue from malignant and benign thyroid patients.

General study points: When malignant thyroid tumors were compared with benign nodules, TCR beta diversity was reportedly significantly higher in the malignant tumors. This held in both blood and tumor samples.

Nobody among the patients had been given any treatment before thyroid surgery. This clone was seen at least ten times. Its antigen is not identified. As handled by the study authors: In papillary thyroid cancer, a distant-metastasis classifier was built using CDR3 differences across clinicopathological groups. TCRdb re-clonotyped the PCR reads via MiXCR. TCRdb, not the original authors, processed these V and J calls. The sample holds 25,000 to 35,000 clones; less than 30% are singletons and the top ten take around 30%. Germline values: CDR1 MGHDK, CDR2 SYGVNS. The CDR3 is 13 residues long. V was cut by 5 bases and J by 3 bases, with 10 bases left in between.

This rearrangement joins TRBV25-1 to TRBJ1-1; D might be TRBD1 (5 bases). This receptor was obtained from a female donor with papillary thyroid cancer or a benign thyroid nodule (not recorded which). Some clones in this sample may be carry-over from other donors' samples. The sample taken for sequencing was blood. CDR3 loop: CASSHRGDTEAFF. The DNA for the CDR3 is TGTGCCAGCAGTCACCGGGGGGACACTGAAGCTTTCTTT.